These 23 T cell receptor beta chains originate from one sample sequenced in a study of T cell changes during pregnancy in multiple sclerosis (dated 2019 in TCRdb). The method behind the library was the immunoSEQ multiplex PCR assay. As stored in TCRdb, this immuneACCESS dataset retains in-frame rearrangements with V and J assigned. A fraction of the clones does not appear; measured against another copy, unresolved V genes explain less than half of the discrepancy, and the remainder lacks a known reason. The sample table shows 33,000 or so clones, and about 92% are seen once. 0.4% to 0.45% of the sample comes from the top ten. Here the sequenced sample was CD4+ T cells from peripheral blood mononuclear cells, taken in the third trimester of pregnancy. These receptors were obtained from a female donor in good health, enrolled as a control in a pregnancy study.

This clone showed up just a few times. V gene TRBV2 combines with J gene TRBJ1-1, with D possibly matching TRBD1 (6 bases). The V end was cut by 6 bases, the J end by 0 bases, with 8 bases between. CDR3 size: 13 residues. CDR1 and CDR2 from the germline V gene are SNHLY and FYNNEI. CDR3 sequence (DNA): TGTGCCAGCAGCAGGGGCTTGAACACTGAAGCTTTCTTT. This gives the protein CASSRGLNTEAFF.

About this clone: A junction boundary mismatches the germline segment, possibly from a read error. The chain couples TRBV7-7 to TRBJ2-1; possibly TRBD2 for D (6 bases). The CDR3 is 14 amino acids. The germline V gene has CDR1 SSHAT and CDR2 FNYEAQ (reference sequence). In DNA, the CDR3 is TGTGCTAGCAGCTTAGAGGAGGGGTCATTGGAGCAGTTCTTC. Its translation: CASSLEEGSLEQFF.

The chain has TRBV6-6 and TRBJ2-7; no definite D call. CDR3 length: 16 amino acids. The V end lost 4 bases, the J end lost 0 bases, and 16 bases lay between the germline ends. Germline loops: CDR1 MNHNY, CDR2 SVGAGI (reference sequence). The CDR3 region is CASSSSGNPSSYEQYF. CDR3 bases: TGTGCCAGCAGTTCCTCGGGCAATCCAAGCTCCTACGAGCAGTACTTC.

The V and J genes are TRBV28 and TRBJ1-5; the D gene is possibly TRBD1 (5 bases). V was pared by 8 bases and J by 0 bases, with 17 bases between. The CDR3 spans 16 residues. Germline lookup yields CDR1 MDHEN and CDR2 SYDVKM. This chain's CDR3 is CASWGLTAYSNQPQHF. CDR3 nucleotide sequence: TGTGCCAGCTGGGGATTGACAGCTTATAGCAATCAGCCCCAGCATTTT.

The chain carries TRBV4-3 and TRBJ1-2; no firm D call. Germline V lookup: CDR1 LGHNA, CDR2 YSLEER. The CDR3 is 12 amino acids. Trimming left V 5 bases short and J 5 bases short, with 9 bases between. CDR3 in amino acids: CASSGRRYGYTF. The CDR3 bases are TGCGCCAGCAGCGGTAGGAGGTATGGCTACACCTTC.

In its sample, this clone was seen a few times. The V gene is TRBV2, the J gene TRBJ2-7; 8 bases align to TRBD1. There are 15 residues in the CDR3. Looked up from germline, CDR1 is SNHLY and CDR2 is FYNNEI. The J segment lost 3 bases and the V segment lost 5 bases, leaving 9 bases of the junction unmatched. CDR3 protein: CASSRQGAGYYEQYF. DNA of the CDR3: TGTGCCAGCAGTCGGCAGGGGGCAGGGTACTACGAGCAGTACTTC.

This clone was seen once. The rearrangement links TRBV7-2 to TRBJ1-4; 8 bases are shared with TRBD1. J lost 2 bases, V lost 1 base, and 6 bases had no gene match. The CDR3 spans 17 residues. CDR1 and CDR2 from the germline V gene are SGHTA and FQGNSA. CDR3 in DNA: TGTGCCAGCAGCTTAGACGGACAGGGCTTGACTAATGAAAAACTGTTTTTT. It is translated as CASSLDGQGLTNEKLFF.

This chain links TRBV18 with TRBJ1-1; no clear D. Germline assignment: CDR1 KGHSH and CDR2 LQKENI. The CDR3 has 13 residues. Trimming took off 6 bases at V and 1 base at J, with 9 bases between the two ends. CDR3 in DNA: TGTGCCAGCTCCCCCGAGGGGAACACTGAAGCTTTCTTT. Translation: CASSPEGNTEAFF.

A single count supports this clone. DNA of the CDR3: TGTGCCAGCAGTCCCACGGGTGGAGTAGCGGAATTCCAAGAGACCCAGTACTTC. It is translated as CASSPTGGVAEFQETQYF. The rearrangement links TRBV7-9 to TRBJ2-5; tentatively, D is TRBD2 (6 bases). Between the trimmed V and J ends, which lost 6 bases and 1 base, there was a span of 24 bases. The CDR3 sequence is 18 residues long. Germline V gene data show CDR1 as SEHNR and CDR2 as FQNEAQ (reference sequence).

The table lists this clone with a count of one. The genes are TRBV7-9 and TRBJ2-5, with D possibly TRBD2 on 8 matching bases. V was pared by 5 bases and J by 4 bases, with 17 bases between. The CDR3 has 15 residues. Germline CDR1 SEHNR, CDR2 FQNEAQ (reference sequence). The CDR3 protein is CASSPGGGPGETQYF. CDR3 DNA sequence: TGTGCCAGCAGCCCGGGAGGGGGCCCGGGAGAGACCCAGTACTTC.

In its sample, this clone was seen once. The rearrangement joins TRBV28 to TRBJ2-7, with a tentative D call TRBD1 (5 bases). CDR3 length equals 13 residues. Trimming took off 5 bases at V and 3 bases at J, with 11 bases between the two ends. The V gene's germline CDR1 is MDHEN and CDR2 SYDVKM. CDR3 DNA sequence: TGTGCCAGCAGTCCTTTAGGGGTCTACGAGCAGTACTTC. Amino acids: CASSPLGVYEQYF.

This clone has a handful of counts. The rearrangement uses TRBV5-1 and TRBJ2-3, with D possibly being TRBD2 (6 bases). V lost 0 bases and J lost 3, with 14 bases in between. The CDR3 contains 16 residues. CDR1 is SGHRS and CDR2 is YFSETQ in the germline V gene. The CDR3 loop is CASSLGDWTPTDTQYF. The CDR3 DNA follows: TGCGCCAGCAGCTTGGGGGACTGGACTCCTACAGATACGCAGTATTTT.

The rearrangement joins TRBV7-9 to TRBJ1-2; no clear D. Trimming stripped 6 bases from V and 8 bases from J, with 19 bases between. This CDR3 has 14 residues. The germline CDR1 and CDR2 sequences are SEHNR and FQNEAQ (reference sequence). CDR3 protein: CASSTETPAYGYTF. The CDR3 DNA reads as TGTGCCAGCAGTACCGAGACACCGGCGTACGGCTACACCTTC. The full variable domain, with the rest looked up from reference TRBV7-9 and TRBJ1-2, is DTGVSQNPRHKITKRGQNVTFRCDPISEHNRLYWYRQTLGQGPEFLTYFQNEAQLEKSRLLSDRFSAERPKGSFSTLEIQRTEQGDSAMYLCASSTETPAYGYTFGSGTRLTVV.

CDR3 DNA: TGTGCCAGCAGTCTGGGACTAGCGGGAGAGACCCAGTACTTC. This codes for CASSLGLAGETQYF. This sequence joins TRBV5-8 and TRBJ2-5; TRBD2 agrees at 12 bases. Germline V gene data show CDR1 as SGHTS and CDR2 as YDEGEE. V lost 5 bases to trimming and J lost 4 bases; unmatched junction nucleotides: 3. The CDR3 has 14 residues.

J is TRBJ2-5 and V is TRBV5-1; TRBD2 agrees at 15 bases. J lost 5 bases, V lost 4 bases, and 6 bases had no gene match. This CDR3 region has 16 residues. In germline, CDR1 is SGHRS, CDR2 YFSETQ. This CDR3 is CASSGGTSGGRETQYF. CDR3 sequence (DNA): TGCGCCAGCAGCGGAGGGACTAGCGGGGGGAGGGAGACCCAGTACTTC.

The chain carries TRBV7-3 and TRBJ2-1, with a tentative D call TRBD2 (6 bases). The V and J ends lost 0 bases and 16 bases respectively, with 16 bases between them. The CDR3 spans 13 residues. The germline CDR1 and CDR2 sequences are SGHTA and FQGTGA. CDR3 coding DNA: TGTGCCAGCAGCTTAACTTCGGGCGGGGAACTCTTCTTC. Protein product: CASSLTSGGELFF. Complete variable domain (other parts from reference TRBV7-3 and TRBJ2-1): GAGVSQTPSNKVTEKGKYVELRCDPISGHTALYWYRQSLGQGPEFLIYFQGTGAADDSGLPNDRFFAVRPEGSVSTLKIQRTERGDSAVYLCASSLTSGGELFFGPGTRLTVL.

This sequence joins TRBV6-4 and TRBJ2-7; 11 positions match TRBD2. V lost 8 bases and J lost 2; bases outside the gene matches: 5. CDR1 MRHNA and CDR2 SNTAGT come from the germline V gene. CDR3 length equals 14 residues. The CDR3 here is CASRGLAAPYEQYF. CDR3 DNA sequence: TGTGCCAGCCGGGGACTAGCGGCCCCCTACGAGCAGTACTTC.

The DNA of the CDR3 is TGCAGCGTTACCCGGGGCAGGGGTGGGTACAATGAGCAGTTCTTC. Residues: CSVTRGRGGYNEQFF. The J gene is TRBJ2-1, the V gene TRBV29-1; maybe TRBD1 (6 bases). CDR1 SQVTM and CDR2 ANQGSEA come from the germline V gene. The CDR3 totals 15 residues. Between the trimmed V and J ends, which lost 5 bases and 4 bases, there was a span of 18 bases.

The chain uses TRBV9 and TRBJ1-2; D is undetermined. The CDR3 has 13 residues. Germline V gene sequence: CDR1 SGDLS, CDR2 YYNGEE. V was clipped by 2 bases and J by 2 bases, with 7 bases between them. This chain's CDR3 is CASSVLENYGYTF. In nucleotides, the CDR3 is TGTGCCAGCAGCGTCCTGGAGAACTATGGCTACACCTTC.

V is TRBV28 and J is TRBJ2-5, with D possibly matching TRBD1 (6 bases). The CDR3 covers 14 residues. V lost 6 bases, J lost 1 base, and 12 bases lay in between. The V gene's germline CDR1 is MDHEN and CDR2 SYDVKM. The CDR3 here is CASRSDRIQETQYF. In DNA, the CDR3 is TGTGCCAGCAGATCAGACAGGATCCAAGAGACCCAGTACTTC.

This clone was detected once. V gene TRBV5-8 combines with J gene TRBJ1-5; no reliable D call. V was trimmed by 0 bases and J by 2 bases, leaving 9 bases between them. This CDR3 is built from 15 residues. Germline CDR1 and CDR2: SGHTS and YDEGEE. The CDR3 loop is CASSLGLSGNQPQHF. The DNA for the CDR3 is TGTGCCAGCAGCTTGGGACTGTCGGGCAATCAGCCCCAGCATTTT.

A word on this clone: Its ends do not fully match the called genes, so a read error is possible. The gene calls are TRBV6-7 and TRBJ2-1; D perhaps matches TRBD2 (5 bases). TRBV6-7 qualifies as an ORF whose function is uncertain. This CDR3 is built from 14 residues. Written as DNA, the CDR3 is TGCCCCCGGTCGAGGGCAAGCTCCTACAATGAGCAGTTCTTC. Protein sequence: CPRSRASSYNEQFF.

Worth noting for this clone: Other DNA sequences of this sample code for an identical CDR3. The chain combines TRBV7-9 with TRBJ1-1; 7 bases match TRBD1. V lost 1 base to trimming and J lost 2 bases; unmatched junction nucleotides: 1. The V gene's germline CDR1 is SEHNR and CDR2 FQNEAQ (reference sequence). The CDR3 runs to 14 residues. CDR3 sequence (DNA): TGTGCCAGCAGCTTAGGACAGGGAAACACTGAAGCTTTCTTT. As protein: CASSLGQGNTEAFF.